The rows below give T cell receptor beta chains drawn from one sample of a study of blood T cell repertoires in COVID-19. Clones were sequenced by immunoSEQ multiplex PCR, and TCRdb holds only the in-frame ones, with some missing. The profile covers over 200,000 clones, with roughly 88% appearing a single time and roughly 3.7% taken by the ten largest. The specimen was PBMCs or T cells enriched from blood (not recorded which). The receptors were sampled from a woman aged 30 to 39 who had been exposed to COVID-19. Both conserved end residues are part of each CDR3. A D gene is named only where the DNA matches it firmly. Clone size is given for some rows only: seen once, a few or many times, or a class if the clone is expanded.

D gene	CDR3 length	V gene	J gene	clone size	CDR3 DNA	CDR3 protein
.	14	TRBV10-1	TRBJ2-7	.	TGCGCCAGCAGTGAAGGGGGAGTACGCTACGAGCAGTACTTC	CASSEGGVRYEQYF
TRBD2	15	TRBV28	TRBJ2-7	.	TGTGCCAGCAGTCCCCTAAGGCCTAGCGGGAGGGCCAATCACTTC	CASSPLRPSGRANHF
TRBD1	14	TRBV11-2	TRBJ1-1	.	TGTGCCAGCAGCTTTGGACAGGGTCCTCCTGAAGCTTTCTTT	CASSFGQGPPEAFF
TRBD1	12	TRBV29-1	TRBJ1-4	.	TGCAGCGTTGTTGGACAGGCTGAAAAACTGTTTTTT	CSVVGQAEKLFF
.	14	TRBV6-5	TRBJ2-3	.	TGTGCCAGCAGTTACGAGCGGGGCACAGATACGCAGTATTTT	CASSYERGTDTQYF
.	13	TRBV5-6	TRBJ2-2	.	TGTGCCAGCAGCTTGGCCGACACCGGGGAGCTGTTTTTT	CASSLADTGELFF
.	14	TRBV11-2	TRBJ2-3	.	TGTGCCAGCAGCTCTAGGGGCGTCACAGATACGCAGTATTTT	CASSSRGVTDTQYF
.	14	TRBV12-5	TRBJ1-1	.	TGTGCTAGTGGTTTGGTACGAGGAGGGCCTGAAGCTTTCTTT	CASGLVRGGPEAFF
TRBD1	17	TRBV28	TRBJ1-6	few	TGTGCCAGCAGTTTTGGGGACAGGGGAGATAATAATTCACCCCTCCACTTT	CASSFGDRGDNNSPLHF
.	16	TRBV7-8	TRBJ2-1	.	TGTGCCAGCAGCTTTGTTAGCCCTTTTCCCTACAATGAGCAGTTCTTC	CASSFVSPFPYNEQFF
.	13	TRBV30	TRBJ2-1	.	TGTGCCTGGACCCAGTCAACCTACAATGAGCAGTTCTTC	CAWTQSTYNEQFF
TRBD1	16	TRBV19	TRBJ1-1	.	TGTGCCAGTAGTATAGAGGAGCAGGGGGCGATCACTGAAGCTTTCTTT	CASSIEEQGAITEAFF
.	15	TRBV7-9	TRBJ1-2	.	TGTGCCAGCAGCTTAGACAACAGACCACGCACTCAAGACACCTTC	CASSLDNRPRTQDTF
.	14	TRBV11-3	TRBJ2-2	.	TGTGCCAGCAGCTCTCGGGCAGGGTCCGGGGAGCTGTTTTTT	CASSSRAGSGELFF
TRBD1	15	TRBV30	TRBJ1-6	.	TGTGCCGGAAAGATCGGGGGACAGTGGAATTCACCCCTCCACTTT	CAGKIGGQWNSPLHF
TRBD2	19	TRBV3-1/TRBV3-2	TRBJ2-1	once	TGTGCCAGCAGCCAAGATTTCGGGCTAGCGGGTAGCTCCTACAATGAGCAGTTCTTC	CASSQDFGLAGSSYNEQFF
TRBD1	18	TRBV27	TRBJ1-5	.	TGTGCCAGCAGTTTATTCGGGGGACAGGGTGGAAGCAATCAGCCCCAGCATTTT	CASSLFGGQGGSNQPQHF
TRBD2	15	TRBV19	TRBJ2-1	.	TGTGCCAGTAGTGCGCTAGCGGGAGGGTACAATGAGCAGTTCTTC	CASSALAGGYNEQFF
TRBD1	17	TRBV18	TRBJ2-1	.	TGTGCCAGCTCACCATTCCGGGACAGGGCACCCTACAATGAGCAGTTCTTC	CASSPFRDRAPYNEQFF
TRBD2	13	TRBV5-6	TRBJ2-7	.	TGTGCCAGCAGGGCAGCGGGGCTCTACGAGCAGTACTTC	CASRAAGLYEQYF
.	14	TRBV30	TRBJ1-1	.	TGTGCCTGGAGCCACCGCGGGGGCAACACTGAAGCTTTCTTT	CAWSHRGGNTEAFF
TRBD1	14	TRBV11-1	TRBJ2-1	.	TGTGCCAGCAGACCTAGGACAGGGAACAATGAGCAGTTCTTC	CASRPRTGNNEQFF